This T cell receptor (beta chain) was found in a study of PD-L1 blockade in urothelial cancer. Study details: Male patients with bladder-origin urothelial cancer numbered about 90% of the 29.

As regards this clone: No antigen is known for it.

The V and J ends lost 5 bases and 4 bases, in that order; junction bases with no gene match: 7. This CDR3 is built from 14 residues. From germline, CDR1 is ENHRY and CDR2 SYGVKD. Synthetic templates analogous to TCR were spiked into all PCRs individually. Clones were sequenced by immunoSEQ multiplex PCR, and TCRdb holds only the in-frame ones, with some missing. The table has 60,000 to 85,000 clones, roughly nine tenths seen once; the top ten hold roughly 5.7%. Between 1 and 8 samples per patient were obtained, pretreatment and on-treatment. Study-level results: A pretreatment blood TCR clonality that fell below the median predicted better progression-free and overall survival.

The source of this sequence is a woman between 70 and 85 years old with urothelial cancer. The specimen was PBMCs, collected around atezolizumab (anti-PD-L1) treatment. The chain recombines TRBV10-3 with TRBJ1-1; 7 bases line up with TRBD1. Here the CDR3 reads CAISLTGVGTEAFF. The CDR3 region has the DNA TGTGCCATCAGTTTAACAGGGGTGGGCACTGAAGCTTTCTTT.